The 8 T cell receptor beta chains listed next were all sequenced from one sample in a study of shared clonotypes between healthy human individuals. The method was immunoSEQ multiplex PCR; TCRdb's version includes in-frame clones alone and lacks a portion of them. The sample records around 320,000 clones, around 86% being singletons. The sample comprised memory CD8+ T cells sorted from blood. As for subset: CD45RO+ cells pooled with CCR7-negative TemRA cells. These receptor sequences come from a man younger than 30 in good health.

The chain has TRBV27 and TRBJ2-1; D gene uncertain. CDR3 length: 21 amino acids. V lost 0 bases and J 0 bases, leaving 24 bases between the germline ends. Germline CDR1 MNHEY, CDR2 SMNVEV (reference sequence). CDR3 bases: TGTGCCAGCAGTTTATCGATCGAATCCCTCTGGGCGGAGAGCTCCTACAATGAGCAGTTCTTC. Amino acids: CASSLSIESLWAESSYNEQFF.

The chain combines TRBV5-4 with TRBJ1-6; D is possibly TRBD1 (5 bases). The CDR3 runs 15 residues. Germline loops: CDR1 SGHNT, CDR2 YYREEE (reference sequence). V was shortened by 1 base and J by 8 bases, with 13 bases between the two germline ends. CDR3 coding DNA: TGTGCCAGCAGCTTGATAGGACACCGCGATTCACCCCTCCACTTT. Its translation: CASSLIGHRDSPLHF.

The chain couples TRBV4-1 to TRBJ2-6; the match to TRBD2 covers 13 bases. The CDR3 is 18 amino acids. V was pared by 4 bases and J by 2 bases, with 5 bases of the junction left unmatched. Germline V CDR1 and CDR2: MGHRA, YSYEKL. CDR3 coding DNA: TGCGCCAGCAGCCGGGGACTAGCGGGGCCAACTGGGGCCAACGTCCTGACTTTC. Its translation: CASSRGLAGPTGANVLTF.

Written as DNA, the CDR3 is TGTGCCAGCAGTTCCCGGGATCAACACGAGCAGTACTTC. Translated, it gives CASSSRDQHEQYF. The chain has TRBV28 and TRBJ2-7; perhaps TRBD2 as D (5 bases). CDR3 length equals 13 residues. CDR1 is MDHEN and CDR2 is SYDVKM in the germline V gene. V gave up 4 bases and J gave up 5 bases, with 12 bases separating them.

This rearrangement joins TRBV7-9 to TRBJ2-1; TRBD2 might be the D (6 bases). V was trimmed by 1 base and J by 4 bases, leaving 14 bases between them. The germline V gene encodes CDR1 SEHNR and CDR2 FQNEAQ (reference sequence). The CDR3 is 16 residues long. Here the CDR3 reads CASSLGELAGYNEQFF. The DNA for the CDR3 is TGTGCCAGCAGCTTAGGGGAACTAGCTGGGTACAATGAGCAGTTCTTC.

CDR3 sequence: CASSLFGNSYEQYF. CDR3 in DNA: TGCGCCAGCAGCTTGTTTGGAAACTCCTACGAGCAGTACTTC. The chain recombines TRBV5-1 with TRBJ2-7, with D uncertain. CDR1 SGHRS and CDR2 YFSETQ come from the germline V gene. The CDR3 spans 14 residues. V was cut by 1 base and J by 0 bases, with 8 bases left in between.

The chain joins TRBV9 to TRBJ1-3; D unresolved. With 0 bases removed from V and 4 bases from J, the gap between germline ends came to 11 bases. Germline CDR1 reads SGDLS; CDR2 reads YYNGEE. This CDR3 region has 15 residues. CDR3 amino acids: CASSVAGLMGNTIYF. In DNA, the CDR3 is TGTGCCAGCAGCGTAGCAGGACTAATGGGAAACACCATATATTTT.

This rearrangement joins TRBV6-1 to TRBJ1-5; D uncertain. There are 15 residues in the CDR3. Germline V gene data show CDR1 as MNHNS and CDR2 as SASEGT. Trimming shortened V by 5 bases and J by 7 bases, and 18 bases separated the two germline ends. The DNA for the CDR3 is TGTGCCAGCAGTCGGGCTGAGGGCTCTTTCCAGCCCCAGCATTTT. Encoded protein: CASSRAEGSFQPQHF.